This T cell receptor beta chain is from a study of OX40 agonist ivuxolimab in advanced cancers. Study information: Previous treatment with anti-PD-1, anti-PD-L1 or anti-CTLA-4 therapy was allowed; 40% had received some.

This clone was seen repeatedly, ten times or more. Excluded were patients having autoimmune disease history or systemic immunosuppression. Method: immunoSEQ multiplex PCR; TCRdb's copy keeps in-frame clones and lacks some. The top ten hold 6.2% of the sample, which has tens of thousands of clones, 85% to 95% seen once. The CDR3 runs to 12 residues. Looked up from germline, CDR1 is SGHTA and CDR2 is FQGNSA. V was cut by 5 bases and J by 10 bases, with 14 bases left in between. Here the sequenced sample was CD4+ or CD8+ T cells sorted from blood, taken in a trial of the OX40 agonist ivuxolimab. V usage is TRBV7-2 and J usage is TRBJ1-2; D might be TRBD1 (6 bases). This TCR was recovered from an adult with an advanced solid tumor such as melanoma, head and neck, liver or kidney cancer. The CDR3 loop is CASSATTGYYTF. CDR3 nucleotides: TGTGCCAGCAGCGCCACGACAGGATACTACACCTTC.